Sequencing of this T cell receptor beta chain was carried out in a study of shared clonotypes between healthy human individuals. General study findings and limits: Generation probabilities were higher for clonotypes shared across all four sorted-subset donors than for unshared ones. Collection of samples was limited to blood; tissue repertoires likely differ. In a handful of donors, approximately 5% of naive CD4 clonotypes appeared in common.

Concerning this clone itself: Its matching antigen is unknown.

Sequencing used immunoSEQ multiplex PCR; TCRdb keeps in-frame clones, though not all of them. The table lists 2 million to 2.5 million clones, approximately 93% of them singletons. Losses at the gene ends were 1 base for V and 6 bases for J; bases not matched to a gene: 11. CDR1 and CDR2 from the germline V gene are SGHTA and FQGNSA. The CDR3 runs to 18 residues. A CD45RA-negative memory subset and a CD45RA+ naive subset were separated from the CD4+ cells. The clonotype comes from a young man in good health. Some clones in this sample may be carry-over from other donors' samples. The chain has TRBV7-2 and TRBJ2-1; 11 bases fit TRBD2. Sequenced: naive CD4+ T cells from PBMCs. Subset defined: CD45RA+ positively selected. CDR3 nucleotide sequence: TGTGCCAGCAGCTTAGTTGTGCTAGCGGGAGGACGTATCAATGAGCAGTTCTTC. It yields the protein CASSLVVLAGGRINEQFF.